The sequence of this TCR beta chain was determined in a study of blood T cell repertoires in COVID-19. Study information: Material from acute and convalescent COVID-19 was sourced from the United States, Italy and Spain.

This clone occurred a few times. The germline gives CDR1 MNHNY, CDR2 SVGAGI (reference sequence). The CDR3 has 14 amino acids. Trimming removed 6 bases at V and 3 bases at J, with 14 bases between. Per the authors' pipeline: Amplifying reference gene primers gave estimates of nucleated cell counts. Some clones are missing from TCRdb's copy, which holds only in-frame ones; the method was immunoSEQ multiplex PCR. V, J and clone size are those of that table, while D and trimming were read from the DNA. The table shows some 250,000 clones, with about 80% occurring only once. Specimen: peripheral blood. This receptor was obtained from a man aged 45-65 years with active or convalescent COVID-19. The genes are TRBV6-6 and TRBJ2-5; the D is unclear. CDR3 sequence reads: CASSSPPMEETQYF. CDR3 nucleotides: TGTGCCAGCAGCTCACCCCCTATGGAAGAGACCCAGTACTTC.